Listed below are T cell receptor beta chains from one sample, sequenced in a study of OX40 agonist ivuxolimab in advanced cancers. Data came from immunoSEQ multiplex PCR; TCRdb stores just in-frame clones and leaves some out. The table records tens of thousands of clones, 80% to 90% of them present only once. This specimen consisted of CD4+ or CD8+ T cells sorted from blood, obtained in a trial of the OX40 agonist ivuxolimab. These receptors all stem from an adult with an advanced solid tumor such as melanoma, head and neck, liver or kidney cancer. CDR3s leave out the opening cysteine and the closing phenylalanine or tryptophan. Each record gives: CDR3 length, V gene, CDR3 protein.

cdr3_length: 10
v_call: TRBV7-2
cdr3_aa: ASSLDRGGKF

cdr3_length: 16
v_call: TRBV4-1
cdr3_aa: ASSQDRGLAGSSYEQY

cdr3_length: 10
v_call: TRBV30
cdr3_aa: AWRGGSYEQY

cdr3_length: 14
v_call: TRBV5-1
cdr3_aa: ASSLGAPGSSDTQY

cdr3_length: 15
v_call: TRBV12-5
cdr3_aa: ASGLARNRQGELGQY

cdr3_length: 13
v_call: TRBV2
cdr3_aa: ASSIMTADKGEAF

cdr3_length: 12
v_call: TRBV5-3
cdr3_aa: ARSRFGPSYEQY

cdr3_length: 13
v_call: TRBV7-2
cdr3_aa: ASRSIRTGDNEQF

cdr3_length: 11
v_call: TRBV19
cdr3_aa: ASAGGLYNEQF

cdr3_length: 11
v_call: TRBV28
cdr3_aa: ASSLQQFYGYT

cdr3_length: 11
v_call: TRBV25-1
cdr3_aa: ASSAGNQETQY

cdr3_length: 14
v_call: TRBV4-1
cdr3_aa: ASSQDSRVKGNTIY

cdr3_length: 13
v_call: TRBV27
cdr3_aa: ASSPDGTGWGPQH

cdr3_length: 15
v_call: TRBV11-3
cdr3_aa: ASSLGAGIRSNQPQH

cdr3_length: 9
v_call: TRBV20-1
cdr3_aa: RLAGGNEQF

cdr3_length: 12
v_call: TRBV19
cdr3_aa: ASKGQQGNTEAF

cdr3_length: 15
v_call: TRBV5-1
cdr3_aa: ASSTKTGGLANEKLF

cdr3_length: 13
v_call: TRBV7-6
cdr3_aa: ASSVGGPSDNEQF

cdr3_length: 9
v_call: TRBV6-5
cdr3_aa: ASGEDRVTN

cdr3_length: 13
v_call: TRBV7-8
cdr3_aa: ASSLGGTGNEKLF

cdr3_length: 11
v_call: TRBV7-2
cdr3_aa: ASSFGRQETQY

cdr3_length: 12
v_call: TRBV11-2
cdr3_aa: ASSYLRVQETQY

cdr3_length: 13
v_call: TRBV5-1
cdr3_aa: ASSLLAGAVYEQF

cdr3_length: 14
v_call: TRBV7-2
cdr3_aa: ASSLASGGRRDTQY

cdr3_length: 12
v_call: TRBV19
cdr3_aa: ASNPLGGADTQY

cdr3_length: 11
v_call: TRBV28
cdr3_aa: ASSPRYRTGYT

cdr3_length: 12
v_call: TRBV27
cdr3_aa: ASSLGTDTYEQY

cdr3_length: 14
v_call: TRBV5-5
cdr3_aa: ASSRQAELPNYGYT

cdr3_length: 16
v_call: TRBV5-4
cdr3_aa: ASSPRISPGLERGELF

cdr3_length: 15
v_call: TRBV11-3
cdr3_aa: ASSFKPGQTTNEKLF

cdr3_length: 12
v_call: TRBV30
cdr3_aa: AWRRRESGNTIY

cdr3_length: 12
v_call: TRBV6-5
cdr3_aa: ASSWTGGYNEQF

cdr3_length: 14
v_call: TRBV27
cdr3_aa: ASSLLGSFGTDTQY

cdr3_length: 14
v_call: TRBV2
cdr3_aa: ASRPASGIPYNEQF

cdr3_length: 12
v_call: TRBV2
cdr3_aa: ATRFSRARETQY

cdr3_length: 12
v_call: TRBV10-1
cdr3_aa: ASSESKDPEKLF

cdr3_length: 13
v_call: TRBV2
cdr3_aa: ASSPRQGSNEKLF

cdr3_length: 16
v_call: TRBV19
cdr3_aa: ATELGTSGSSSYNEQF

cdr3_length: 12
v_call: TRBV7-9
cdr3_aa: ASRRDTSNEKLF

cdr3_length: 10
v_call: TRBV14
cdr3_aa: ASSQINNEQF

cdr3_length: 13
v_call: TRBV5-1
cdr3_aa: ASSLEGSPKNIQY

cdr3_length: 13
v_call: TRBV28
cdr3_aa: ASSLLVSINYGYT

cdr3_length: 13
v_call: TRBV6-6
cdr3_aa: ASSVSGGEGFTQY

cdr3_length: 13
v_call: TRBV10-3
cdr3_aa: AISRDQGGNQPQH

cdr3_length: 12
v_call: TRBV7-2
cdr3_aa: ASSLVNREETQY

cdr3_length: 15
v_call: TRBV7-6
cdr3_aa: ASSLGTPTTNTGELF

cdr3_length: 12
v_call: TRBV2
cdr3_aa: ASSRGEINQPQH

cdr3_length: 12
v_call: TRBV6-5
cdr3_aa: ASSRTLTGNTIY

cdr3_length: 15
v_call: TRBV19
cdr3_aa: ASSPGVMKSSGNTIY

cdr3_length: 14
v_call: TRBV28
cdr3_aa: ASRLFSGNSIYEQY

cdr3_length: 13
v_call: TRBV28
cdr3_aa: ASSLNRGDNYGYT

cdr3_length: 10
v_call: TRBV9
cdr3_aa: ASSVDRNEQF

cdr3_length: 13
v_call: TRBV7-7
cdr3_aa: ASSLAGGKNNEQF

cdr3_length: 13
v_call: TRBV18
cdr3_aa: ASSPFSTENTEAF

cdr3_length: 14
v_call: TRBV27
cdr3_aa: ASSPRVEGVKNIQY

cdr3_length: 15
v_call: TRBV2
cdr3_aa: ASSEPPSGGSVGELF

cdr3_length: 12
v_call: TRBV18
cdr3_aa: ASSPRTDLTEAF